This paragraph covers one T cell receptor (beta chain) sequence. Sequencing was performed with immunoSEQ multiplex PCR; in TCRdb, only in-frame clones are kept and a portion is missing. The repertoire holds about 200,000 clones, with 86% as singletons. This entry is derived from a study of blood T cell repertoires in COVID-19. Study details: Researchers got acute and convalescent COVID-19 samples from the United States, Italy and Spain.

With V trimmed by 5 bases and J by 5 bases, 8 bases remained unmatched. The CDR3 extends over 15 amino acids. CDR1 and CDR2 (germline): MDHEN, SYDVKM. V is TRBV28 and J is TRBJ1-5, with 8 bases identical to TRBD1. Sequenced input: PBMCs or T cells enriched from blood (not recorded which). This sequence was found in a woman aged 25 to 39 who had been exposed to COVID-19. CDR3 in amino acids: CASSPAAGGHQPQHF. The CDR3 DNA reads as TGTGCCAGCAGTCCTGCGGCAGGGGGCCATCAGCCCCAGCATTTT.